Listed here are 26 T cell receptor beta chains from one sample, sequenced in a study of T cell repertoires in cytomegalovirus infection. TCRdb passed the reads through MiXCR, listing each CDR3 protein once. The profile shows fewer than 350,000 distinct CDR3 sequences, approximately 9.5% of them singletons. What was sequenced was PBMCs. These TCRs come from a human donor in good health (CMV status not recorded). Some clones in this sample may be carry-over from other donors' samples.

This clonotype has more than one count but fewer than ten. The rearrangement joins TRBV19 to TRBJ2-2; a weak D match, TRBD2 (7 bases). V was trimmed by 7 bases and J by 1 base, leaving 13 bases between them. The CDR3 length is 15 residues. Looked up from germline, CDR1 is LNHDA and CDR2 is SQIVND (reference sequence). The CDR3 DNA sequence: TGTGCCAGTACTCGGGGGGCTTGGAACACCGGGGAGCTGTTTTTT. Protein: CASTRGAWNTGELFF.

The chain links TRBV6-1 to TRBJ2-7, with D perhaps matching TRBD1 (5 bases). Trimming shortened V by 6 bases and J by 2 bases, and 23 bases separated the two germline ends. The CDR3 covers 17 residues. Germline V gives CDR1 MNHNS, CDR2 SASEGT. The CDR3 nucleotides read TGTGCCAGCAGCTTCCAGGGTCATATAGTTCCCCCCTACGAGCAGTACTTC. It translates to CASSFQGHIVPPYEQYF.

This clonotype turned up a few times. The chain uses TRBV7-2 and TRBJ2-7, with D unresolved. CDR3 size: 12 residues. CDR1 and CDR2 from the germline V gene are SGHTA and FQGNSA. Trimming took 5 bases from V and 4 from J, leaving 9 bases between them. The CDR3 nucleotides are TGTGCCAGCAGCCGTTTTGCTTACGAGCAGTACTTC. Translation gives CASSRFAYEQYF.

This clonotype was picked up a small number of times. The J gene is TRBJ2-3, the V gene TRBV11-2; 7 nucleotides match TRBD2. V was clipped by 7 bases and J by 6 bases; unmatched bases: 13. The CDR3 extends over 15 amino acids. CDR1 and CDR2 (germline): SGHAT, FQNNGV. The CDR3 reads CASTLRGSRGDTQYF. In nucleotides, the CDR3 is TGTGCCAGCACCCTCCGCGGGAGTCGGGGGGATACGCAGTATTTT. The complete variable domain, with remaining parts taken from reference TRBV11-2 and TRBJ2-3, reads EAGVAQSPRYKIIEKRQSVAFWCNPISGHATLYWYQQILGQGPKLLIQFQNNGVVDDSQLPKDRFSAERLKGVDSTLKIQPAKLEDSAVYLCASTLRGSRGDTQYFGPGTRLTVL.

This clonotype was found many times. The rearrangement uses TRBV7-2 and TRBJ2-1; the D gene could be TRBD1 or TRBD2 (6 bases each). Germline CDR1 reads SGHTA; CDR2 reads FQGNSA. This CDR3 is 19 amino acids long. The V end lost 1 base, the J end lost 0 bases, and 19 bases lay between the germline ends. CDR3 DNA sequence: TGTGCCAGCAGCTTAGTCAGTGTATCGGGGGCAAGCTCCTACAATGAGCAGTTCTTC. Amino acid sequence: CASSLVSVSGASSYNEQFF.

This clonotype was counted a few times. The chain carries TRBV5-1 and TRBJ2-1, with 8 positions matching TRBD2. The CDR3 is 20 amino acids. Germline CDR1 SGHRS, CDR2 YFSETQ. Trimming at V came to 2 bases and at J to 0 bases, leaving 16 bases not matched to a gene. CDR3 sequence: CASSFRVGLAGSSSYNEQFF. The CDR3, as DNA: TGCGCCAGCAGCTTCCGGGTTGGTCTAGCGGGTTCGAGCTCCTACAATGAGCAGTTCTTC.

This clonotype has more than one count but fewer than ten. DNA of the CDR3: TGTGCCAGCAGTTTCGGGACAGTCGGCTACGAGCAGTACTTC. Its protein product is CASSFGTVGYEQYF. This sequence joins TRBV6-1 and TRBJ2-7, with 7 bases aligning to TRBD1. The CDR3 loop spans 14 amino acids. With 5 bases clipped from V and 3 bases from J, the junction kept 7 bases outside the gene matches. The V gene's germline CDR1 is MNHNS and CDR2 SASEGT.

This clonotype was seen many times. The gene calls are TRBV11-3 and TRBJ1-1; 7 bases are shared with TRBD1. This CDR3 is 18 amino acids long. V lost 2 bases, J lost 5 bases, and 17 bases stayed unmatched. Germline V gene sequence: CDR1 SGHNT, CDR2 YENEEA. This CDR3 reads CASSLQGVNWSSVTEAFF. The CDR3 DNA reads as TGTGCCAGCAGCTTACAGGGGGTAAACTGGAGTAGCGTAACTGAAGCTTTCTTT.

This sequence joins TRBV19 and TRBJ2-7, with 8 bases matching TRBD2. The J call may not be correct, given that the DNA end is closer to TRBJ2-1. Germline V lookup: CDR1 LNHDA, CDR2 SQIVND (reference sequence). CDR3 length equals 13 residues. The CDR3 sequence: CASRTSGRPEQFF. The CDR3 bases are TGTGCCAGTAGAACAAGCGGGAGACCCGAGCAGTTCTTC.

The rearrangement joins TRBV19 to TRBJ2-2, with 7 positions matching TRBD1. V trimming: 8 bases; J trimming: 1 base; junction bases outside the gene matches: 16. The CDR3 loop spans 18 amino acids. Per the germline V gene, CDR1 is LNHDA and CDR2 is SQIVND (reference sequence). The CDR3 protein is CASEARDSHFRNTGELFF. CDR3 bases: TGTGCCAGTGAAGCCCGGGACAGCCACTTTCGGAACACCGGGGAGCTGTTTTTT.

This clonotype was recorded a few times. CDR3 nucleotide sequence: TGCAGTTCCCCCGGGGAAGGAGAGACCCAGTACTTC. Protein product: CSSPGEGETQYF. This chain uses TRBV20-1 with TRBJ2-5, with D maybe TRBD2 (5 bases). The CDR3 contains 12 residues. V gave up 8 bases and J gave up 4 bases, with 14 bases separating them. Germline lookup yields CDR1 DFQATT and CDR2 SNEGSKA (reference sequence).

V gene TRBV27 combines with J gene TRBJ2-1, with 11 bases identical to TRBD2. Germline lookup yields CDR1 MNHEY and CDR2 SMNVEV (reference sequence). V lost 4 bases to trimming and J lost 5 bases; unmatched junction nucleotides: 13. The CDR3 runs 18 residues. Here the CDR3 DNA reads TGTGCCAGCAGTTGGGGCGGAGTGGGACTAGCGGAGGACAATGAGCAGTTCTTC. Translating gives CASSWGGVGLAEDNEQFF.

The chain joins TRBV19 to TRBJ2-1; 14 bases fit TRBD2. This CDR3 contains 13 residues. With 11 bases clipped from V and 9 bases from J, the junction kept 6 bases outside the gene matches. CDR1 and CDR2 from the germline V gene are LNHDA and SQIVND (reference sequence). Here the CDR3 reads CAGGTSGSSEQFF. The CDR3 DNA reads TGTGCCGGTGGGACTAGCGGGAGTAGTGAGCAGTTCTTC.

This clonotype was counted only a few times. This chain links TRBV12-3 or TRBV12-4 with TRBJ1-1; TRBD1 matches at 7 bases. This CDR3 has 14 amino acids. V gave up 7 bases and J gave up 0 bases; unmatched junction bases: 5. In nucleotides, the CDR3 is TGTGCCAGCACCGTGGGACAGCTGAACACTGAAGCTTTCTTT. It specifies CASTVGQLNTEAFF.

To note about this clonotype: This may stem from a read error, because a much larger clone lies one nucleotide away. The conserved final phenylalanine or tryptophan is absent from the CDR3, which likely points to a read error. The chain links TRBV11-2 to TRBJ2-2; D might be TRBD1 (5 bases). Trimming took 1 base from V and 7 from J, leaving 7 bases between them. The CDR3 has 13 amino acids. Germline CDR1 is SGHAT and CDR2 is FQNNGV. The CDR3 region is CASSLVTDGELFL. The CDR3 DNA is TGTGCCAGCAGCTTAGTGACAGACGGGGAGCTGTTTCTT.

The chain couples TRBV6-2 or TRBV6-3 to TRBJ2-1; no clear D gene. Germline V gives CDR1 MNHEY, CDR2 SVGEGT. V was shortened by 2 bases and J by 12 bases, with 14 bases between the two germline ends. There are 13 residues in the CDR3. In DNA form, the CDR3 reads TGTGCCAGCAGTTACGAGACCGAAAGGGTGCAGTTCTTC. Residues: CASSYETERVQFF.

The chain joins TRBV6-5 to TRBJ2-7, with D perhaps TRBD1 (6 bases). Trimming removed 2 bases from V and 4 bases from J, with 15 bases in between. This CDR3 has 15 residues. Germline V gene lookup returns CDR1 MNHEY and CDR2 SVGAGI. This chain's CDR3 is CASSYAAGVGYEQYF. CDR3 nucleotides: TGTGCCAGCAGTTACGCGGCAGGGGTAGGGTACGAGCAGTACTTC.

This sequence joins TRBV7-6 and TRBJ2-2; TRBD2 matches 7 bases. The CDR3 covers 16 residues. Losses at the gene ends were 5 bases for V and 2 bases for J; bases not matched to a gene: 8. Germline CDR1 and CDR2: SGHVS and FNYEAQ. The CDR3 DNA sequence: TGTGCCAGCAGCGTGACAGCGGGAATTAACACCGGGGAGCTGTTTTTT. The encoded protein is CASSVTAGINTGELFF.

This clonotype was detected many times. V and J are TRBV28 and TRBJ2-3; D may correspond to TRBD1 or TRBD2 (5 bases each). The CDR3 consists of 16 residues. V lost 2 bases and J 6 bases, leaving 18 bases between the germline ends. Germline V gives CDR1 MDHEN, CDR2 SYDVKM. The CDR3 reads CASSLPPGPQVDTQYF. The CDR3 DNA sequence: TGTGCCAGCAGTTTACCGCCGGGACCCCAAGTCGATACGCAGTATTTT.

The rearrangement uses TRBV19 and TRBJ2-2, with a tentative D call TRBD2 (6 bases). In germline, CDR1 is LNHDA, CDR2 SQIVND (reference sequence). This CDR3 comprises 14 residues. V lost 4 bases and J lost 7, with 13 bases in between. CDR3 nucleotide sequence: TGTGCCAGTAGTAAGACGGGAGTCAGCGGGGAGCTGTTTTTT. Residues: CASSKTGVSGELFF.

The chain joins TRBV7-4 to TRBJ2-7; D uncertain. CDR3 length: 16 residues. CDR1 is SGHVT, CDR2 SQSDAQ, per germline. Trimming shortened V by 1 base and J by 3 bases, and 16 bases separated the two germline ends. The CDR3 region is CASSLVGPSPNYEQYF. The CDR3, as DNA: TGTGCCAGCAGCTTAGTTGGACCGTCCCCCAACTACGAGCAGTACTTC.

This clonotype was found many times. CDR3 sequence reads: CASSPTTSALDNEQFF. The CDR3 DNA sequence: TGTGCCAGCAGCCCCACGACTAGCGCTTTGGACAATGAGCAGTTCTTC. The rearrangement links TRBV7-6 to TRBJ2-1; 8 positions match TRBD2. CDR1 is SGHVS and CDR2 is FNYEAQ in the germline V gene. The CDR3 consists of 16 residues. The trim removed 5 bases at V and 5 bases at J, leaving 11 bases unmatched.

This clonotype was found many times. V and J are TRBV7-6 and TRBJ2-7; D is possibly TRBD2 (7 bases). V lost 2 bases, J lost 3 bases, and 14 bases lay in between. The CDR3 spans 15 residues. The V gene's germline CDR1 is SGHVS and CDR2 FNYEAQ. CDR3 protein: CASSLRGGMSYEQYF. The CDR3, as DNA: TGTGCCAGCAGCTTAAGGGGGGGGATGAGCTACGAGCAGTACTTC.

This clonotype was seen a handful of times. The rearrangement joins TRBV7-2 to TRBJ2-4, with D maybe TRBD2 (5 bases). There are 16 residues in the CDR3. The V end was cut by 2 bases, the J end by 5 bases, with 16 bases between. CDR1 and CDR2 from the germline V gene are SGHTA and FQGNSA. The CDR3 bases are TGTGCCAGCAGCTTACGCGCAGTTGCTAGCCAAAACATTCAGTACTTC. Protein: CASSLRAVASQNIQYF.

V gene TRBV5-6 combines with J gene TRBJ2-5, with D maybe TRBD2 (5 bases). Per germline, CDR1 SGHDT and CDR2 YYEEEE. The CDR3 sequence is 16 residues long. V lost 0 bases to trimming and J lost 2 bases, with 14 bases between them. CDR3: CASSLDPRRRQETQYF. In DNA, the CDR3 is TGTGCCAGCAGCTTGGATCCCCGTCGGAGGCAAGAGACCCAGTACTTC. The full variable domain, rest sourced from reference TRBV5-6 and TRBJ2-5, is DAGVTQSPTHLIKTRGQQVTLRCSPKSGHDTVSWYQQALGQGPQFIFQYYEEEERQRGNFPDRFSGHQFPNYSSELNVNALLLGDSALYLCASSLDPRRRQETQYFGPGTRLLVL.

Comment on this clonotype: This may come from a read error, since a much larger clone is one base off. The chain carries TRBV4-1 and TRBJ2-3; TRBD2 agrees at 7 bases. Germline trimming cut 1 base from V and 11 bases from J; bases unmatched to any gene: 12. Germline CDR1 and CDR2: MGHRA and YSYEKL. The CDR3 is 15 amino acids. CDR3 sequence: CASSQAGTTAHMQYF. CDR3 DNA sequence: TGCGCCAGCAGCCAAGCCGGGACTACAGCCCATATGCAGTATTTT.